This is a list of T cell receptor beta chains from one sample in a study of regulatory T cells in long-lasting Graves disease. TCRdb independently ran MiXCR on the multiplex PCR reads; one entry per CDR3 protein. The sample contains 350,000 to 500,000 distinct CDR3 sequences, roughly a fifth of which appear only once. Sequenced here: peripheral blood mononuclear cells (PBMCs), sampled when the disease was refractory, from a patient treated with antithyroid drugs. The source is a female donor with Graves disease. The conserved cysteine and the conserved F or W are not part of the CDR3 here. Each record gives: clone size, J gene, V gene, CDR3 protein. The size entry is marked missing in some rows and otherwise reads once, few, many or a size class.

>few|TRBJ2-5|TRBV7-9
ASSEPWDETQY
>many|TRBJ1-1|TRBV28
ASSTQGVMNTEAF
>NA|TRBJ1-3|TRBV2
ASSSDSAGNTIY
>many|TRBJ2-2|TRBV5-1
ASSDGRPTGELF
>NA|TRBJ1-2|TRBV18
ASSVDRGEGGYT
>NA|TRBJ1-2|TRBV19
ASRSGTGPASSYT
>NA|TRBJ2-5|TRBV2
ASSLGSSGGQETQH
>many|TRBJ1-1|TRBV3-1
ASSQTAGSRTEAF
>few|TRBJ2-7|TRBV3-1
ASSVGFFYEQY
>NA|TRBJ1-1|TRBV6-1
ASRNFGANTEAF
>many|TRBJ2-5|TRBV15
ATSRTAIQETQY
>many|TRBJ2-7|TRBV12-3/TRBV12-4
ASSRLAEQY
>many|TRBJ2-1|TRBV20-1
SAPSSSGRAYEQF
>many|TRBJ1-1|TRBV6-5
ASSYSTGLNTEAF
>NA|TRBJ2-5|TRBV30
ASAWALRQETQY
>few|TRBJ2-1|TRBV12-5
ASGLVVAGGQYNEQF
>few|TRBJ2-2|TRBV3-1
ASRQQGTGELF
>many|TRBJ1-5|TRBV7-9
ASSFSTDQPQH
>many|TRBJ1-2|TRBV28
ASRGDSANYGYT
>many|TRBJ1-4|TRBV6-1
ASRLSERGPNEKLF
>NA|TRBJ1-5|TRBV28
ASSLRAGYSNQPQH
>NA|TRBJ1-2|TRBV5-5
ASQRRRNYGYT
>many|TRBJ1-1|TRBV28
ASSGAGAGTEAF
>NA|TRBJ2-3|TRBV28
ASSLWRTSSTDTQY
>NA|TRBJ2-7|TRBV2
VTISGGSYEQY
>NA|TRBJ2-1|TRBV6-2/TRBV6-3
ATSPPRSSYNEQF
>NA|TRBJ1-1|TRBV5-1
ASRYAAGAGLTEAF
>NA|TRBJ2-7|TRBV29-1
SVFGGVNKQY
>many|TRBJ2-7|TRBV5-1
ASSLPPDTNSYEQY
>NA|TRBJ1-1|TRBV15
ATSRDRGSDTEAF
>few|TRBJ1-1|TRBV19
ASSSKSVENRGRNTEAF
>many|TRBJ2-5|TRBV7-9
ASSTTGGVETQY
>NA|TRBJ2-7|TRBV27
ASSLREGTGGYEQY
>few|TRBJ1-2|TRBV19
ASSISGSEGYT
>many|TRBJ2-7|TRBV3-1
ASSQDWREQY
>NA|TRBJ2-2|TRBV11-2
ASSSYRGSNTGELF
>NA|TRBJ2-5|TRBV7-9
ASSDLEGQETQY
>many|TRBJ2-2|TRBV6-1
ASKFGGANTGELF
>few|TRBJ2-2|TRBV7-2
ASSSGYLTGELF
>NA|TRBJ1-1|TRBV20-1
SAPIPNTEAF
>NA|TRBJ1-1|TRBV5-1
ASSQGHSGTEAF
>many|TRBJ2-7|TRBV2
ASSSGLSPYEQY
>many|TRBJ1-5|TRBV27
ASSLGQGRGNQPQH
>NA|TRBJ2-7|TRBV7-2
ASNDRPYEQY
>many|TRBJ2-6|TRBV20-1
SAASPANVLT
>NA|TRBJ2-7|TRBV15
ATSREYPQGGSYEQY
>NA|TRBJ2-6|TRBV20-1
SAHHFSLGANVLT
>many|TRBJ1-6|TRBV19
ASSGRQSFYNSPLH
>many|TRBJ1-5|TRBV11-2
ASSPTIGFQPQH
>many|TRBJ2-7|TRBV28
ASRMTGGVYEQY
>few|TRBJ1-1|TRBV10-1
ASSGDTSPAF
>NA|TRBJ2-7|TRBV5-6
ASSLDRGVHEQY
>many|TRBJ2-7|TRBV28
ASSASWSGTYEQY
>many|TRBJ1-2|TRBV18
ASSPAGGNYGYT
>NA|TRBJ1-1|TRBV5-1
ASSASIGEAF
>NA|TRBJ2-7|TRBV30
AWSPGTGDYEQY
>NA|TRBJ2-2|TRBV10-2
ASRGVWQPNTGELF
>many|TRBJ2-2|TRBV11-3
ASSVLGGTGELF
>NA|TRBJ2-1|TRBV28
ASSGPSRVGEQF